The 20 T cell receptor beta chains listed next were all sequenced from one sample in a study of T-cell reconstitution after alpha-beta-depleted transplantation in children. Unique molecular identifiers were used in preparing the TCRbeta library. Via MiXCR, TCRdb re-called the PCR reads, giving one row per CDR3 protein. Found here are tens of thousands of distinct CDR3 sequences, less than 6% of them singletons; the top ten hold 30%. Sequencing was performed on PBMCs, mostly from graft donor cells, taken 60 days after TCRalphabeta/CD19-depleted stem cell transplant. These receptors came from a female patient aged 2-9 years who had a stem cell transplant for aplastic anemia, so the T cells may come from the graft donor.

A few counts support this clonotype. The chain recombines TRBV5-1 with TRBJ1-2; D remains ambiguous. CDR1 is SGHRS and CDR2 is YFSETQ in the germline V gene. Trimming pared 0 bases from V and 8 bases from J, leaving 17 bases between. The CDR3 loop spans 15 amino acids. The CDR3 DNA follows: TGCGCCAGCAGCTTGGGCCCCTCAATCGCGGGGGGCTACACCTTC. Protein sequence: CASSLGPSIAGGYTF. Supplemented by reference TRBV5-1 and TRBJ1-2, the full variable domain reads KAGVTQTPRYLIKTRGQQVTLSCSPISGHRSVSWYQQTPGQGLQFLFEYFSETQRNKGNFPGRFSGRQFSNSRSEMNVSTLELGDSALYLCASSLGPSIAGGYTFGSGTRLTVV.

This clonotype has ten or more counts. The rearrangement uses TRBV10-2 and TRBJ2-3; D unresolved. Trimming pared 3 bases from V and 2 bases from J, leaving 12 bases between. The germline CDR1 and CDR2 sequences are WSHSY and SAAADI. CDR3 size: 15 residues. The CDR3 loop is CASSDLLRPTDTQYF. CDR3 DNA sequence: TGCGCCAGCAGTGACCTACTCCGGCCCACAGATACGCAGTATTTT.

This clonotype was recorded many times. The CDR3 coding sequence is TGCAGCGTTGAAGGGCGGGTCCGCACAGATACGCAGTATTTT. As protein: CSVEGRVRTDTQYF. The chain couples TRBV29-1 to TRBJ2-3, with D perhaps matching TRBD2 (5 bases). The V gene lost 1 base and the J gene lost 1 base, with 9 bases spanning the gap. The germline gives CDR1 SQVTM, CDR2 ANQGSEA. The CDR3 length is 14 residues.

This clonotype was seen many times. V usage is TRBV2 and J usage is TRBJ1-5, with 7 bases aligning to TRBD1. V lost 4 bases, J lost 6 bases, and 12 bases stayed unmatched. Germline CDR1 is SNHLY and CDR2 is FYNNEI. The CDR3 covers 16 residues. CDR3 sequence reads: CASSGQGKGRSQPQHF. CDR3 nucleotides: TGTGCCAGCAGTGGACAGGGAAAGGGGCGAAGTCAGCCCCAGCATTTT.

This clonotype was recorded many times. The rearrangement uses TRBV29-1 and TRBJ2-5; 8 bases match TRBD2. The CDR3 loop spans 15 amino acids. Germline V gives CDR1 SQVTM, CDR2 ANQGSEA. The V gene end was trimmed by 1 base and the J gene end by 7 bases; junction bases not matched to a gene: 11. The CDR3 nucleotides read TGCAGCGTTGAAGGATTAGCGGGGACCCTTCGGACCCAGTACTTC. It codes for CSVEGLAGTLRTQYF.

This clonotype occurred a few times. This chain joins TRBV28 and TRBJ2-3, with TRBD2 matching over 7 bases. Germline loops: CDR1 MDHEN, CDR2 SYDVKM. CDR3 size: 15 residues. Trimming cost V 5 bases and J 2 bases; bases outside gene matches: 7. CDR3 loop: CASSLSGTTTDTQYF. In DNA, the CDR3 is TGTGCCAGCAGTCTCAGCGGGACGACCACAGATACGCAGTATTTT.

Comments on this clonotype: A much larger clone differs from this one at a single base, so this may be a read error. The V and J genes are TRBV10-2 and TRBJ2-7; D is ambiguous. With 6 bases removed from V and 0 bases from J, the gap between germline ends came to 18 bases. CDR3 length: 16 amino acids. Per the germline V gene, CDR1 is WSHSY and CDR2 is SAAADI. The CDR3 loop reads CASRRSLVGSSYEQYF. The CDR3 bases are TGCGCCAGCAGGAGGTCTCTAGTGGGAAGCTCCTACGAGCAGTACTTC.

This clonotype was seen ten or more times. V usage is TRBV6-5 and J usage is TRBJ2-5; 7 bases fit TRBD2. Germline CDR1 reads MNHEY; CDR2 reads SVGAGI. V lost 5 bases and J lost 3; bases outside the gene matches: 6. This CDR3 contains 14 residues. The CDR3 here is CASSKPGGKETQYF. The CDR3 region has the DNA TGTGCCAGCAGTAAACCGGGGGGAAAAGAGACCCAGTACTTC.

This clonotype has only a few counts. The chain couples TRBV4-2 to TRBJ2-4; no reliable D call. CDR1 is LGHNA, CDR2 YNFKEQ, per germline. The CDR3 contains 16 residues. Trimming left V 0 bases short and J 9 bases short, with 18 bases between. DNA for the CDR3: TGTGCCAGCAGCCAAGATCTCTTCGCTAATGAAGGCATTCAGTACTTC. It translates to CASSQDLFANEGIQYF.

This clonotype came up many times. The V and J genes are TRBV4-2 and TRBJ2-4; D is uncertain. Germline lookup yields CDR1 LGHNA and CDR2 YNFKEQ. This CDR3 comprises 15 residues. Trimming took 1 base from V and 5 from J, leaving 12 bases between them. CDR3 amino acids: CASSQVTTQQNIQYF. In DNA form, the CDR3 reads TGTGCCAGCAGCCAAGTAACAACACAGCAAAACATTCAGTACTTC.

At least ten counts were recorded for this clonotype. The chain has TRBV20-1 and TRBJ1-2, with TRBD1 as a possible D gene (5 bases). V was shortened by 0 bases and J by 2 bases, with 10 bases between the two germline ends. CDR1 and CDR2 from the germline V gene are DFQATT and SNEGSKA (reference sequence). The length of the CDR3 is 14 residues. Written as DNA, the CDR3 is TGCAGTGCTAGAGAGGGGCGGAGGAACTATGGCTACACCTTC. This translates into CSAREGRRNYGYTF.

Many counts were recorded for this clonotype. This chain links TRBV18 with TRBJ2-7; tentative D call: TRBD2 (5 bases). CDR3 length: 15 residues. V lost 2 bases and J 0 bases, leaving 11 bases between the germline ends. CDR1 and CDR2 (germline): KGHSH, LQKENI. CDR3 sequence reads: CASSPAGDLSYEQYF. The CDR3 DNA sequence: TGTGCCAGCTCACCAGCGGGCGACCTCTCCTACGAGCAGTACTTC.

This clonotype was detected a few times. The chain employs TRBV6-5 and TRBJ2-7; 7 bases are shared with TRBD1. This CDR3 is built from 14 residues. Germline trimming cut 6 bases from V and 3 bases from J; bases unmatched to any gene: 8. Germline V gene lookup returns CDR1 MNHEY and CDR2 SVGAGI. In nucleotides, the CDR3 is TGTGCCAGCAGACGACAGGGAAGGGACTACGAGCAGTACTTC. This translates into CASRRQGRDYEQYF.

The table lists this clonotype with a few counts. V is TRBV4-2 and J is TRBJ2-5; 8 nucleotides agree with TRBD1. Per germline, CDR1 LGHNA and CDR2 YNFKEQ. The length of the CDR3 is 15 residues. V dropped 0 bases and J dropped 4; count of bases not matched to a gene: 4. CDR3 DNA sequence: TGTGCCAGCAGCCAAGATGGACAGGGTTTAGAGACCCAGTACTTC. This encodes CASSQDGQGLETQYF.

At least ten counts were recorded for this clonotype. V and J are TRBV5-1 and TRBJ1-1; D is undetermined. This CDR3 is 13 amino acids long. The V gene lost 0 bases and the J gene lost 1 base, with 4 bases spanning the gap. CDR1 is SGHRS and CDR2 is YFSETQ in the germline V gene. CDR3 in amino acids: CASSLEQNTEAFF. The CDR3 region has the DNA TGCGCCAGCAGCTTGGAACAGAACACTGAAGCTTTCTTT. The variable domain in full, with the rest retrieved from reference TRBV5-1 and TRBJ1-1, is KAGVTQTPRYLIKTRGQQVTLSCSPISGHRSVSWYQQTPGQGLQFLFEYFSETQRNKGNFPGRFSGRQFSNSRSEMNVSTLELGDSALYLCASSLEQNTEAFFGQGTRLTVV.

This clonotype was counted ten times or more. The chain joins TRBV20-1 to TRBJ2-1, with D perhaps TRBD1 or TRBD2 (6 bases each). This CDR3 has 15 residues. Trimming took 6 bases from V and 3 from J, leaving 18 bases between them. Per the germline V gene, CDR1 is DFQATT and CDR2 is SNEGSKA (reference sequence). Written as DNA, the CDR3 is TGCAGTGCCCCACTCGGGGGCCTTTTCTACAATGAGCAGTTCTTC. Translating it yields CSAPLGGLFYNEQFF.

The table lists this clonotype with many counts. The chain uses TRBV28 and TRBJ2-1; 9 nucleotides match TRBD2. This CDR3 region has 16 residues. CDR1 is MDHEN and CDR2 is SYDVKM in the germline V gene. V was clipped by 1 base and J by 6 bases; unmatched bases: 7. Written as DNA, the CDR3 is TGTGCCAGCAGTTTATTCGGTAGCGGGAGTGTCAATGAGCAGTTCTTC. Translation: CASSLFGSGSVNEQFF.

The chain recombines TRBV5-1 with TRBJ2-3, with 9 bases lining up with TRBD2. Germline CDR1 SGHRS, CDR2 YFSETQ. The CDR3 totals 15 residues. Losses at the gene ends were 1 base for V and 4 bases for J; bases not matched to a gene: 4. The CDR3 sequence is CASSLSRGRADTQYF. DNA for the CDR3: TGCGCCAGCAGCTTGTCCCGCGGGAGGGCAGATACGCAGTATTTT.

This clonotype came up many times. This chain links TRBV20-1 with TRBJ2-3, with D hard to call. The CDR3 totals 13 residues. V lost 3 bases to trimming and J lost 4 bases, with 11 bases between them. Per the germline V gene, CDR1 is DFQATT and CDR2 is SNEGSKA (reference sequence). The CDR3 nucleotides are TGCAGTGCTAGGATACAACCCCCAGATACGCAGTATTTT. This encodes CSARIQPPDTQYF.

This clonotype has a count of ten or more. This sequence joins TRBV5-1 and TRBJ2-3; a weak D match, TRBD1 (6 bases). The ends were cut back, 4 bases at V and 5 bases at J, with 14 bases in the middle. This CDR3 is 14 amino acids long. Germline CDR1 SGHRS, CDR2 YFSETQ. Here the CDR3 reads CASSTWGQGDTQYF. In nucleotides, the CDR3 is TGCGCCAGCAGCACCTGGGGGCAGGGAGATACGCAGTATTTT.